These T cell receptor beta chains were read from a single sample in a study of cytomegalovirus exposure and HLA in healthy donors. Data came from immunoSEQ multiplex PCR; TCRdb stores just in-frame clones and leaves some out. The sample includes about 67,000 clones. Sequenced material: PBMCs. The source of these receptors is a man aged 25-45 years in good health and CMV-seropositive. Both conserved end residues are part of each CDR3. Each record gives: D gene, J gene, V gene, CDR3 DNA, CDR3 protein. A D gene is named only where the DNA matches it firmly.

d_call: TRBD2; j_call: TRBJ2-7; v_call: TRBV7-9; cdr3_nt: TGTGCCAGCAGCTTACCCAGGGGAAAAGCGGGAGGGCCCTACGAGCAGTACTTC; cdr3_aa: CASSLPRGKAGGPYEQYF
d_call: TRBD1; j_call: TRBJ2-7; v_call: TRBV5-1; cdr3_nt: TGCGCCAGCAGCTCCGGGACAGGGGGCTCCTACGAGCAGTACTTC; cdr3_aa: CASSSGTGGSYEQYF
d_call: TRBD2; j_call: TRBJ2-3; v_call: TRBV27; cdr3_nt: TGTGCCAGCACCTTAGCGGGAGCCACAGATACGCAGTATTTT; cdr3_aa: CASTLAGATDTQYF
d_call: -; j_call: TRBJ1-1; v_call: TRBV5-6; cdr3_nt: TGTGCCAGCAGCACCGACAGGACACGAGGAGCTTTCTTT; cdr3_aa: CASSTDRTRGAFF
d_call: TRBD1; j_call: TRBJ1-6; v_call: TRBV18; cdr3_nt: TGTGCCAGCTCACCATACCAGACAGGGTATAATTCACCCCTCCACTTT; cdr3_aa: CASSPYQTGYNSPLHF
d_call: TRBD2; j_call: TRBJ2-5; v_call: TRBV6-5; cdr3_nt: TGTGCCAGCAGTCTTCTGGGGGAGGGCCAAGAGAACCAGTACTTC; cdr3_aa: CASSLLGEGQENQYF
d_call: TRBD2; j_call: TRBJ2-5; v_call: TRBV19; cdr3_nt: TGTGCCAGTAGTCTAGCGGGAGAGACCCAGTACTTC; cdr3_aa: CASSLAGETQYF
d_call: -; j_call: TRBJ1-4; v_call: TRBV25-1; cdr3_nt: TGTGCCAGCAGTGAATCTCGGGGGGGGGCCGAAAAACTGTTTTTT; cdr3_aa: CASSESRGGAEKLFF
d_call: -; j_call: TRBJ2-2; v_call: TRBV6-6; cdr3_nt: TGTGCCAGCAAAACAGGGAACACCGGGGAGCTGTTTTTT; cdr3_aa: CASKTGNTGELFF
d_call: -; j_call: TRBJ1-1; v_call: TRBV11-3; cdr3_nt: TGTGCCAGCAGCTTAGCGGGTGAGGTGAACACTGAAGCTTTCTTT; cdr3_aa: CASSLAGEVNTEAFF
d_call: -; j_call: TRBJ2-1; v_call: TRBV25-1; cdr3_nt: TGTGCCAGCAGTACCGGGTGGAGCAAGAATGAGCAGTTCTTC; cdr3_aa: CASSTGWSKNEQFF
d_call: -; j_call: TRBJ2-5; v_call: TRBV30; cdr3_nt: TGTGCCTGGAGTGCCCACTACGCCCAAGAGACCCAGTACTTC; cdr3_aa: CAWSAHYAQETQYF
d_call: TRBD1; j_call: TRBJ1-4; v_call: TRBV7-6; cdr3_nt: TGTGCCAGCAGCCGTACAGGGGTAGAACTGTTTTTT; cdr3_aa: CASSRTGVELFF
d_call: -; j_call: TRBJ1-4; v_call: TRBV7-9; cdr3_nt: TGTGCCAGCAGCTTAAAGCCTGCGGGTAATGAAAAACTGTTTTTT; cdr3_aa: CASSLKPAGNEKLFF
d_call: TRBD2; j_call: TRBJ2-1; v_call: TRBV7-8; cdr3_nt: TGTGCCAGCAGCGAGAGGGGACTAGCGGGCTACTCCTACAATGAGCAGTTCTTC; cdr3_aa: CASSERGLAGYSYNEQFF
d_call: -; j_call: TRBJ2-7; v_call: TRBV5-1; cdr3_nt: TGCGCCAGCAGCTTACGGTTGCAAAACGAGCAGTACTTC; cdr3_aa: CASSLRLQNEQYF
d_call: -; j_call: TRBJ2-6; v_call: TRBV11-2; cdr3_nt: TGTGCCAGCAGCGAGGGGGGGGCTCGGTATTCCTCTGGGGCCAACGTCCTGACTTTC; cdr3_aa: CASSEGGARYSSGANVLTF
d_call: -; j_call: TRBJ1-4; v_call: TRBV6-5; cdr3_nt: TGTGCCAGCAGGCCCCTCGGGGGTGGTACTGAAAAACTGTTTTTT; cdr3_aa: CASRPLGGGTEKLFF
d_call: -; j_call: TRBJ2-7; v_call: TRBV30; cdr3_nt: TGTGCCTGGAGTGTTTTGGAGCGGGTACACTACGAGCAGTACTTC; cdr3_aa: CAWSVLERVHYEQYF
d_call: TRBD1; j_call: TRBJ2-3; v_call: TRBV4-1; cdr3_nt: TGTGCCAGCAGCCAAGGGACAGGGACACACACAGATACGCAGTATTTT; cdr3_aa: CASSQGTGTHTDTQYF
d_call: TRBD1; j_call: TRBJ1-1; v_call: TRBV29-1; cdr3_nt: TGCAGCGTTGAATTTGAGACAGGGGGGACTGAAGCTTTCTTT; cdr3_aa: CSVEFETGGTEAFF
d_call: -; j_call: TRBJ2-3; v_call: TRBV30; cdr3_nt: TGTGCCTGGAGTAAAGGACGGGACATAAATAAGCAGTATTTT; cdr3_aa: CAWSKGRDINKQYF
d_call: -; j_call: TRBJ1-2; v_call: TRBV7-8; cdr3_nt: TGTGCCAGCAGCTTTAGTCCGGACTACTATGGCTACACCTTC; cdr3_aa: CASSFSPDYYGYTF
d_call: -; j_call: TRBJ1-2; v_call: TRBV19; cdr3_nt: TGTGCCAGTAGTATAGATGGAGGACAGCCTCGGGGCTACACCTTC; cdr3_aa: CASSIDGGQPRGYTF
d_call: -; j_call: TRBJ1-1; v_call: TRBV7-9; cdr3_nt: TGTGCCAGCAGCTTCGGGGATGATGAAGCTTTCTTT; cdr3_aa: CASSFGDDEAFF
d_call: -; j_call: TRBJ1-1; v_call: TRBV27; cdr3_nt: TGTGCCAGCAGTTTTGGCAGAAATATGAACACTGAAGCTTTCTTT; cdr3_aa: CASSFGRNMNTEAFF
d_call: -; j_call: TRBJ1-1; v_call: TRBV28; cdr3_nt: TGTGCCAGCAGTTTAGCACGCAGAGAAGCTTTCTTT; cdr3_aa: CASSLARREAFF
d_call: -; j_call: TRBJ2-7; v_call: TRBV6-6; cdr3_nt: TGTGCCAGCAGTTACCGACAGGTTGTCTCCTACGAGCAGTACTTC; cdr3_aa: CASSYRQVVSYEQYF
d_call: -; j_call: TRBJ2-1; v_call: TRBV30; cdr3_nt: TGTGCCTGGAGTGTTGGACTAGAGCAGTTCTTC; cdr3_aa: CAWSVGLEQFF
d_call: TRBD1; j_call: TRBJ2-2; v_call: TRBV28; cdr3_nt: TGTGCCAGCAGCCACCAGGGGGCGACGAACACCGGGGAGCTGTTTTTT; cdr3_aa: CASSHQGATNTGELFF
d_call: TRBD1; j_call: TRBJ1-5; v_call: TRBV5-6; cdr3_nt: TGTGCCAGCAGCAACAGGGGTTTCAATCAGCCCCAGCATTTT; cdr3_aa: CASSNRGFNQPQHF
d_call: TRBD1; j_call: TRBJ2-1; v_call: TRBV5-1; cdr3_nt: TGCGCCAGCAGCGCAGGGGGCTTCTTTAATACCTACAATGAGCAGTTCTTC; cdr3_aa: CASSAGGFFNTYNEQFF
d_call: -; j_call: TRBJ2-7; v_call: TRBV7-8; cdr3_nt: TGTGCCAGCAGCCCATTAGGGGGCGGGACACTGAGCGCCTACGAGCAGTACTTC; cdr3_aa: CASSPLGGGTLSAYEQYF
d_call: -; j_call: TRBJ1-1; v_call: TRBV30; cdr3_nt: TGTGCCTCGCGGAGAATTAACACTGAAGCTTTCTTT; cdr3_aa: CASRRINTEAFF
d_call: TRBD1; j_call: TRBJ2-4; v_call: TRBV9; cdr3_nt: TGTGCCAGCAGCCTTGGGACAGGGGGGGACATTCAGTACTTC; cdr3_aa: CASSLGTGGDIQYF
d_call: TRBD1; j_call: TRBJ1-3; v_call: TRBV9; cdr3_nt: TGTGCCAGCAGCGTAGGTTCGGGACAGGGAAACACCATATATTTT; cdr3_aa: CASSVGSGQGNTIYF
d_call: TRBD2; j_call: TRBJ2-1; v_call: TRBV18; cdr3_nt: TGTGCCAGCTCACCCGGAGCGGGAGGTGACAATGAGCAGTTCTTC; cdr3_aa: CASSPGAGGDNEQFF
d_call: TRBD1; j_call: TRBJ1-6; v_call: TRBV4-2; cdr3_nt: TGTGCCAGCAGCCAAGAAGGACAGGGGATTTCACCCCTACACTTT; cdr3_aa: CASSQEGQGISPLHF
d_call: -; j_call: TRBJ2-1; v_call: TRBV5-6; cdr3_nt: TGTGCCAGCAGCGCCCTAGCGACTGAGCAGTTCTTC; cdr3_aa: CASSALATEQFF
d_call: TRBD2; j_call: TRBJ2-1; v_call: TRBV11-3; cdr3_nt: TGTGCCAGCAGCTTAGAAAAGCGGGATTGGTACAATGAGCAGTTCTTC; cdr3_aa: CASSLEKRDWYNEQFF
d_call: TRBD1; j_call: TRBJ1-2; v_call: TRBV7-8; cdr3_nt: TGTGCCAGCGGGGACAGGTGGAATAACTATGGCTACACCTTC; cdr3_aa: CASGDRWNNYGYTF
d_call: TRBD1; j_call: TRBJ1-2; v_call: TRBV6-1; cdr3_nt: TGTGCCAGCAGCCGGCGGACAGGGGACTATGGCTACACCTTC; cdr3_aa: CASSRRTGDYGYTF
d_call: -; j_call: TRBJ1-2; v_call: TRBV12-1; cdr3_nt: TGTGCCAGCAGTTCCAACACAGGGTGTGAGGGCTACACCTTC; cdr3_aa: CASSSNTGCEGYTF
d_call: -; j_call: TRBJ1-2; v_call: TRBV5-8; cdr3_nt: TGTGCCAGCAGCTTGGCCTGGGTCGGAGGGGGCTACACCTTC; cdr3_aa: CASSLAWVGGGYTF
d_call: TRBD2; j_call: TRBJ2-3; v_call: TRBV6-5; cdr3_nt: TGTGCCAGCAGATGGCTAGCGGAAGGCACAGATACGCAGTATTTT; cdr3_aa: CASRWLAEGTDTQYF